The next 23 T cell receptor beta chains were all read from a single sample in a study of blood T cell repertoires in COVID-19. Sequencing was performed with immunoSEQ multiplex PCR; in TCRdb, only in-frame clones are kept and a portion is missing. Among 200,000 or so clones listed, 60% to 85% were seen once. The sequenced sample was peripheral blood. The receptor source for this set is a woman aged 70 to 79 with acute or convalescent COVID-19.

Of note for this clone: This same CDR3 is encoded by further DNA sequences in the sample. The genes are TRBV9 and TRBJ2-5; tentatively, D is TRBD1 (7 bases). This CDR3 is 13 amino acids long. Germline lookup yields CDR1 SGDLS and CDR2 YYNGEE. Trimming shortened V by 0 bases and J by 5 bases, and 8 bases separated the two germline ends. The CDR3 loop reads CASSVAGGETQYF. In DNA form, the CDR3 reads TGTGCCAGCAGCGTAGCAGGGGGGGAGACCCAGTACTTC.

This clone came up a few times. The chain carries TRBV21-1 and TRBJ1-5; the DNA was not compared with TRBD1, the D call given in the table. TRBV21-1 is described as a pseudogene. The CDR3 loop spans 16 amino acids. The CDR3: CASSKGRTGGAQPQHF. The CDR3 DNA is TGTGCCAGCAGCAAGGGTAGGACAGGGGGCGCACAGCCCCAGCATTTT.

This sequence joins TRBV3-1 (or the pseudogene TRBV3-2) and TRBJ2-3, with a tentative D call TRBD1 (6 bases). Germline loops: CDR1 LGHDT, CDR2 YNNKEL (reference sequence). CDR3 length: 16 amino acids. V dropped 6 bases and J dropped 0 bases, with 16 bases sitting between them. Written as DNA, the CDR3 is TGTGCCAGCAGTGCCAGGGGCTTTTCTAGCACAGATACGCAGTATTTT. Its protein product is CASSARGFSSTDTQYF.

The chain has TRBV18 and TRBJ2-5; no clear D. Germline CDR1 is KGHSH and CDR2 is LQKENI. The CDR3 length is 13 residues. Trimming pared 2 bases from V and 5 bases from J, leaving 9 bases between. DNA for the CDR3: TGTGCCAGCTCACCAGGCAGGTGGGAGACCCAGTACTTC. This encodes CASSPGRWETQYF. The full variable domain, in which reference TRBV18 and TRBJ2-5 provide the parts outside the CDR3, is NAGVMQNPRHLVRRRGQEARLRCSPMKGHSHVYWYRQLPEEGLKFMVYLQKENIIDESGMPKERFSAEFPKEGPSILRIQQVVRGDSAAYFCASSPGRWETQYFGPGTRLLVL.

This clone has at least ten counts. This chain joins TRBV6-6 and TRBJ2-5, with D possibly being TRBD2 (5 bases). In germline, CDR1 is MNHNY, CDR2 SVGAGI (reference sequence). Trimming pared 5 bases from V and 4 bases from J, leaving 17 bases between. The CDR3 sequence is 15 residues long. CDR3 protein: CASSDTGITGETQYF. The CDR3 DNA follows: TGTGCCAGCAGTGACACCGGGATCACGGGAGAGACCCAGTACTTC.

The chain links TRBV18 to TRBJ2-2, with D possibly being TRBD2 (6 bases). V gave up 6 bases and J gave up 0 bases, with 11 bases separating them. The CDR3 totals 15 residues. Germline CDR1 KGHSH, CDR2 LQKENI. The CDR3 DNA reads TGTGCCAGCTCGCCGACTAGTTCGAACACCGGGGAGCTGTTTTTT. Protein sequence: CASSPTSSNTGELFF.

This rearrangement joins TRBV19 to TRBJ2-7; TRBD1 aligns across 10 bases. CDR1 is LNHDA, CDR2 SQIVND, per germline (reference sequence). The CDR3 length is 15 residues. J was trimmed by 7 bases and V by 6 bases; bases with no gene match: 12. CDR3 coding DNA: TGTGCCAGTAGCGGCGACAGGGGGCTAACGAGGGAGCAGTACTTC. Translating gives CASSGDRGLTREQYF.

V gene TRBV7-9 combines with J gene TRBJ1-2; the match to TRBD1 covers 8 bases. The germline V gene encodes CDR1 SEHNR and CDR2 FQNEAQ (reference sequence). There are 15 residues in the CDR3. V lost 5 bases, J lost 3 bases, and 8 bases stayed unmatched. The CDR3 here is CASSLTGTGYYGYTF. The DNA for the CDR3 is TGTGCCAGCAGCCTGACCGGGACAGGTTACTATGGCTACACCTTC. The full variable domain, rest sourced from reference TRBV7-9 and TRBJ1-2, is DTGVSQNPRHKITKRGQNVTFRCDPISEHNRLYWYRQTLGQGPEFLTYFQNEAQLEKSRLLSDRFSAERPKGSFSTLEIQRTEQGDSAMYLCASSLTGTGYYGYTFGSGTRLTVV.

The rearrangement links TRBV11-2 to TRBJ1-1; tentative D call: TRBD1 (5 bases). This CDR3 region has 13 residues. Germline V lookup: CDR1 SGHAT, CDR2 FQNNGV. V lost 4 bases, J lost 4 bases, and 10 bases lay in between. In DNA form, the CDR3 reads TGTGCCAGCAGCTCTCAGGGATCCACTGAAGCTTTCTTT. Its protein is CASSSQGSTEAFF.

The chain combines TRBV5-4 with TRBJ1-1; possibly TRBD1 for D (6 bases). The CDR3 covers 15 residues. Trimming shortened V by 4 bases and J by 5 bases, and 18 bases separated the two germline ends. Germline loops: CDR1 SGHNT, CDR2 YYREEE (reference sequence). The CDR3: CASSPEGGRLTEAFF. The CDR3 bases are TGTGCCAGCAGCCCGGAGGGGGGGCGGTTAACTGAAGCTTTCTTT.

The V call is TRBV18, the J call TRBJ2-1, with D perhaps matching TRBD2 (6 bases). V lost 1 base, J lost 7 bases, and 17 bases lay in between. The CDR3 runs to 16 residues. Per the germline V gene, CDR1 is KGHSH and CDR2 is LQKENI. CDR3 loop: CASSPLLARGGNEQFF. The DNA for the CDR3 is TGTGCCAGCTCACCACTCCTAGCGCGTGGGGGGAATGAGCAGTTCTTC.

This clone was detected once. CDR3 loop: CASSPRMGLAVYEQYF. CDR3 coding DNA: TGTGCCAGCAGCCCTCGAATGGGCCTAGCGGTCTACGAGCAGTACTTC. This chain connects TRBV13 to TRBJ2-7, with 7 positions matching TRBD2. Germline V gene sequence: CDR1 PRHDT, CDR2 FYEKMQ (reference sequence). The CDR3 contains 16 residues. V lost 5 bases to trimming and J lost 3 bases; unmatched junction nucleotides: 13.

The chain couples TRBV28 to TRBJ2-5; tentatively, D is TRBD1 (6 bases). V was clipped by 6 bases and J by 3 bases, with 11 bases between them. The CDR3 loop spans 13 amino acids. Per the germline V gene, CDR1 is MDHEN and CDR2 is SYDVKM. The CDR3: CASRRSGEETQYF. The CDR3 DNA sequence: TGTGCCAGCAGACGATCAGGGGAAGAGACCCAGTACTTC. Full variable domain (rest looked up from reference TRBV28 and TRBJ2-5): DVKVTQSSRYLVKRTGEKVFLECVQDMDHENMFWYRQDPGLGLRLIYFSYDVKMKEKGDIPEGYSVSREKKERFSLILESASTNQTSMYLCASRRSGEETQYFGPGTRLLVL.

CDR3 bases: TGTGCCTGGAGGGGGACAGCGAACTCCTACGAGCAGTACTTC. It translates to CAWRGTANSYEQYF. The chain employs TRBV30 and TRBJ2-7; 7 nucleotides agree with TRBD1. CDR3 length equals 14 residues. The ends lost 3 bases at V and 0 bases at J; junction bases unmatched: 5. CDR1 and CDR2 from the germline V gene are GTSNPN and SVGIG (reference sequence). Complete variable domain (other parts from reference TRBV30 and TRBJ2-7): SQTIHQWPATLVQPVGSPLSLECTVEGTSNPNLYWYRQAAGRGLQLLFYSVGIGQISSEVPQNLSASRPQDRQFILSSKKLLLSDSGFYLCAWRGTANSYEQYFGPGTRLTVT.

This rearrangement joins TRBV27 to TRBJ2-1, with 7 bases fitting TRBD2. After removal of 3 bases from V and 3 bases from J, the junction contained 8 bases not matched to a gene. The CDR3 totals 16 residues. Germline V gene lookup returns CDR1 MNHEY and CDR2 SMNVEV (reference sequence). CDR3 DNA sequence: TGTGCCAGCAGTTTGTTCGCGGGAGTAGGCTACAATGAGCAGTTCTTC. Protein product: CASSLFAGVGYNEQFF.

The chain uses TRBV20-1 and TRBJ2-1; TRBD2 matches at 9 bases. The germline V gene has CDR1 DFQATT and CDR2 SNEGSKA (reference sequence). Trimming cost V 3 bases and J 4 bases; bases outside gene matches: 4. This CDR3 region has 14 residues. Here the CDR3 reads CSASLAGLYNEQFF. Written as DNA, the CDR3 is TGCAGTGCTAGTCTAGCGGGATTATACAATGAGCAGTTCTTC.

Only one count was recorded for this clone. This rearrangement joins TRBV28 to TRBJ2-5; 14 nucleotides line up with TRBD2. The CDR3 totals 18 residues. The trim removed 6 bases at V and 5 bases at J, leaving 14 bases unmatched. Germline assignment: CDR1 MDHEN and CDR2 SYDVKM. The CDR3 spells CASSPSKTSGGGVETQYF. The CDR3 DNA reads as TGTGCCAGCAGCCCTTCCAAGACTAGCGGGGGGGGTGTGGAGACCCAGTACTTC. The whole variable domain, filled in from reference TRBV28 and TRBJ2-5, reads DVKVTQSSRYLVKRTGEKVFLECVQDMDHENMFWYRQDPGLGLRLIYFSYDVKMKEKGDIPEGYSVSREKKERFSLILESASTNQTSMYLCASSPSKTSGGGVETQYFGPGTRLLVL.

The gene calls are TRBV11-3 and TRBJ1-1, with D possibly TRBD1 on 5 matching bases. The V gene's germline CDR1 is SGHNT and CDR2 YENEEA. The CDR3 covers 13 residues. V was pared by 3 bases and J by 3 bases, with 8 bases between. The CDR3 region is CASSLGGDTEAFF. The CDR3 nucleotides read TGTGCCAGCAGCTTGGGGGGGGACACTGAAGCTTTCTTT.

This sequence joins TRBV18 and TRBJ1-3; D perhaps matches TRBD1 (6 bases). The CDR3 runs to 17 residues. Deletions cut 3 bases from V and 0 bases from J, with 15 bases between. CDR1 is KGHSH and CDR2 is LQKENI in the germline V gene. The CDR3: CASSPSTGRSSGNTIYF. CDR3 nucleotide sequence: TGTGCCAGCTCACCCTCGACAGGCCGAAGCTCTGGAAACACCATATATTTT.

CDR3 DNA: TGTGCCATCAGTGAGTCGGTAGGAGACCAAAGGTCAACCACCCAGAACACTGAAGCTTTCTTT. Amino acids: CAISESVGDQRSTTQNTEAFF. The V call is TRBV10-3, the J call TRBJ1-1; D is ambiguous. V lost 0 bases, J lost 1 base, and 27 bases lay in between. Germline V gives CDR1 ENHRY, CDR2 SYGVKD. The CDR3 loop spans 21 amino acids.

The V call is TRBV7-8, the J call TRBJ2-2; D perhaps matches TRBD2 (5 bases). V lost 4 bases to trimming and J lost 0 bases, with 21 bases between them. The CDR3 totals 19 residues. CDR1 and CDR2 (germline): SGHVS, FQNEAQ. CDR3 sequence: CASSSTPRAGGTNTGELFF. Written as DNA, the CDR3 is TGTGCCAGCAGCTCAACCCCGAGGGCTGGCGGAACGAACACCGGGGAGCTGTTTTTT.

The genes are TRBV19 and TRBJ2-7; 8 bases fit TRBD1. This CDR3 region has 15 residues. V lost 3 bases and J lost 2; bases outside the gene matches: 6. Per germline, CDR1 LNHDA and CDR2 SQIVND (reference sequence). CDR3 amino acids: CASSIGQGATYEQYF. CDR3 coding DNA: TGTGCCAGTAGTATCGGGCAGGGGGCGACCTACGAGCAGTACTTC.

The chain is built from TRBV12-3 or TRBV12-4 and TRBJ1-5; D is uncertain. CDR3 length: 13 residues. Trimming took off 2 bases at V and 6 bases at J, with 8 bases between the two ends. Here the CDR3 reads CASSLQEGQPQHF. For the CDR3, the DNA is TGTGCCAGCAGTTTACAGGAGGGTCAGCCCCAGCATTTT.